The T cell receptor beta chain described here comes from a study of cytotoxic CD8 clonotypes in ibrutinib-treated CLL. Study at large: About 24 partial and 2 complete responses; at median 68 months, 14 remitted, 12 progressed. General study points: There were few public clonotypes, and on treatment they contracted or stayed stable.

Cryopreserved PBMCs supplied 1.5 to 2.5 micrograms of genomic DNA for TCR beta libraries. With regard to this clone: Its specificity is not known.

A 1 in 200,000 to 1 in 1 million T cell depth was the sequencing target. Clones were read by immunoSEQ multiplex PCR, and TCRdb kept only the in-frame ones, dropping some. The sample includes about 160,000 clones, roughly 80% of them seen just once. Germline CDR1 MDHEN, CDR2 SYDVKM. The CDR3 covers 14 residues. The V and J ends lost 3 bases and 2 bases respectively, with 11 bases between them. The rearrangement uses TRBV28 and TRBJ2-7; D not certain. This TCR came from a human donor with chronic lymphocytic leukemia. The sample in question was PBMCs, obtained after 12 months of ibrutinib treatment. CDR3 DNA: TGTGCCAGCAGTTTCACAGTGGCTACCTACGAGCAGTACTTC. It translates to CASSFTVATYEQYF.